This T cell receptor (beta chain) was sequenced in a study of blood T cell repertoires in COVID-19. Study-wide context: The United States, Italy and Spain were the sources of the acute and convalescent COVID-19 samples.

Patients of the Seattle cohort, enrolled during active infection, were followed longitudinally. CDR1 SGHRS and CDR2 YFSETQ come from the germline V gene. V lost 4 bases and J lost 2; bases outside the gene matches: 8. The CDR3 is 16 residues long. Sequenced by immunoSEQ multiplex PCR; TCRdb stores in-frame clones only, minus some. This sample has roughly 84,000 clones, with roughly three quarters found just once. This receptor was identified in a man aged 60-69 years with COVID-19, enrolled during active disease. The V call is TRBV5-1, the J call TRBJ2-1; 8 bases are a match to TRBD2. Material: peripheral blood. The CDR3 loop is CASSMGLGGAYNEQFF. The CDR3 DNA reads as TGCGCCAGCAGCATGGGACTAGGGGGGGCCTACAATGAGCAGTTCTTC.